This TCR beta chain was obtained from a study of T cells in Graves' hyperthyroidism and ophthalmopathy. Notes on the study in general: Clonotypes that were expanded in thyroid above 0.001 mostly appeared in blood too. The model forecast ophthalmopathy, anticipating it by a median approximately 6 months before onset.

The V end lost 4 bases, the J end lost 3 bases, and 14 bases lay between the germline ends. The CDR3 has 15 residues. Germline assignment: CDR1 SGDLS and CDR2 YYNGEE. Amplification of TCR beta CDR3 regions was performed using RNA transcripts as template. The HTBI set primed first-round TCR CDR3 RT-PCR. TCRdb processed the multiplex PCR reads anew with MiXCR; each CDR3 protein has one entry. The profile shows about 560,000 distinct CDR3 sequences, roughly 15% of them singletons. Pregnant or lactating patients were excluded, as were those with uncontrolled infection or other autoimmune disease. Source material for PBMCs was less than 12 ml fresh peripheral blood. In its sample, this clonotype was seen a few times. Antigen unknown.

The rearrangement uses TRBV9 and TRBJ1-5; D perhaps matches TRBD1 (5 bases). This TCR derives from a woman aged 40 to 49 with Graves' hyperthyroidism. Sequenced sample: blood. The CDR3 loop reads CASSSPPGINQPQHF. CDR3 coding DNA: TGTGCCAGCAGCTCGCCCCCAGGGATCAATCAGCCCCAGCATTTT.